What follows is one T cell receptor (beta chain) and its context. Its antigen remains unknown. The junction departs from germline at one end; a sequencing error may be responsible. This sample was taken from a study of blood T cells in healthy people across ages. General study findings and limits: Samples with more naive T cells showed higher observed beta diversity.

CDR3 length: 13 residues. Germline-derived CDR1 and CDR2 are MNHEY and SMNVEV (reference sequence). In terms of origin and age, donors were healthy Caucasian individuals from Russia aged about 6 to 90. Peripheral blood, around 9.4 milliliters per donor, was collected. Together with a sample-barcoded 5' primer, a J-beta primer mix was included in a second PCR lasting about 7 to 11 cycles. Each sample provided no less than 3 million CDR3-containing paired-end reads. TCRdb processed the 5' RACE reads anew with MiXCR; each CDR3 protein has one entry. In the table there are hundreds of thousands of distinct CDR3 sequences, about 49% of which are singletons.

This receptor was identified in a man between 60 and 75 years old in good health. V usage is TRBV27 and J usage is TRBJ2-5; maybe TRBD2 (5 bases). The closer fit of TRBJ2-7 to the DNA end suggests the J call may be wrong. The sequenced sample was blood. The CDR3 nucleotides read TGTGCCTGCAGTCCACATGGAGGCCACGAGCAGTACTTC. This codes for CACSPHGGHEQYF.